This T cell receptor (beta chain) was identified in a study of beta chain features in type 1 diabetes. Study results and caveats: When Type 1 diabetes patients were examined, their TCRB CDR3s proved moderately but significantly shorter in all four CD4+ subsets.

This clone was picked up a small number of times. Its antigen is as yet unknown. Trimming took 2 bases from V and 3 from J, leaving 11 bases between them. The CDR3 has 14 amino acids. CDR1 MNHEY and CDR2 SVGAGI come from the germline V gene. The investigators reverse transcribed all of the isolated RNA, so they sequenced expressed TCRB transcripts. Deep immunoSEQ sequencing covered naive, central memory and regulatory T cell samples. Libraries were prepared by immunoSEQ multiplex PCR; TCRdb keeps only in-frame clonotypes and omits some of them. This table has 250,000 to 300,000 clones, around 15% appearing once.

The sample consisted of naive CD4+ T cells from blood. The chain joins TRBV6-5 to TRBJ2-7; D perhaps matches TRBD2 (5 bases). The receptor comes from a man between 25 and 39 years old with type 1 diabetes. DNA of the CDR3: TGTGCCAGCAGTTACGGTACGGGAAACTACGAGCAGTACTTC. This codes for CASSYGTGNYEQYF.